This is a list of T cell receptor beta chains from one sample in a study of blood T cell repertoires in COVID-19. The assay was immunoSEQ multiplex PCR, and TCRdb's table has in-frame clones only and misses some. The data contain fewer than 250,000 clones, roughly 80% of them singletons. Sequencing input: peripheral blood. These receptors all stem from a woman aged 55 to 70 with COVID-19, enrolled during active disease. CDR3s include the opening cysteine and the closing phenylalanine or tryptophan. Clone size is stated in some rows and not others, as once, few, many or a class when expanded.

TRBV4-1	TRBJ2-2	-	CASSQTGTSGRLTGELFF
TRBV27	TRBJ2-7	-	CASSFTGRAYEQYF
TRBV7-9	TRBJ2-7	-	CASSYPTSGSRYEQYF
TRBV28	TRBJ1-1	-	CASRAQGHPPEAFF
TRBV6-6	TRBJ2-3	-	CASSLPTTSGGPGRTDTQYF
TRBV3-1/TRBV3-2	TRBJ2-7	once	CASSRGLAGSSYEQYF
TRBV19	TRBJ1-1	-	CASSTIGGGTEAFF
TRBV2	TRBJ2-6	-	CASRIQGANVLTF
TRBV10-2	TRBJ1-2	once	CASSEAGARYGYTF
TRBV28	TRBJ2-6	-	CASSFSGGLSGANVLTF
TRBV2	TRBJ2-3	-	CASRGGASDTQYF
TRBV6-6	TRBJ2-7	-	CASSYVIGGEQYF
TRBV3-1/TRBV3-2	TRBJ2-2	many	CASSPDRDTGELFF
TRBV7-6	TRBJ1-1	once	CASSDRGGNTEAFF